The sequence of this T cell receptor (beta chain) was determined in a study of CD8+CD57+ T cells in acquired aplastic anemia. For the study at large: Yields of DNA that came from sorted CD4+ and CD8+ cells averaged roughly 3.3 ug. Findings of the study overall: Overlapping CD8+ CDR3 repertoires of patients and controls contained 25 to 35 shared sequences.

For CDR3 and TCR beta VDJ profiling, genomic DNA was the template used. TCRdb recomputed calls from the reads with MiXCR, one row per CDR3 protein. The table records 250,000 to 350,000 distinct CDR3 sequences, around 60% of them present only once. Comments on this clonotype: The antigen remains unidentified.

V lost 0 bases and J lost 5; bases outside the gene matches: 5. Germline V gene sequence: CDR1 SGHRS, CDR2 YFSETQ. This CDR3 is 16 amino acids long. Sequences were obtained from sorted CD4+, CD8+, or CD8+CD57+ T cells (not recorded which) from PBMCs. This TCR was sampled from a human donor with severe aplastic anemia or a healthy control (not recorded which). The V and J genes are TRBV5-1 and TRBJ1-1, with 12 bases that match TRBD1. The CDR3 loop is CASSLGDRGHGTEAFF. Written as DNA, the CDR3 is TGCGCCAGCAGCTTGGGGGACAGGGGGCATGGAACTGAAGCTTTCTTT.